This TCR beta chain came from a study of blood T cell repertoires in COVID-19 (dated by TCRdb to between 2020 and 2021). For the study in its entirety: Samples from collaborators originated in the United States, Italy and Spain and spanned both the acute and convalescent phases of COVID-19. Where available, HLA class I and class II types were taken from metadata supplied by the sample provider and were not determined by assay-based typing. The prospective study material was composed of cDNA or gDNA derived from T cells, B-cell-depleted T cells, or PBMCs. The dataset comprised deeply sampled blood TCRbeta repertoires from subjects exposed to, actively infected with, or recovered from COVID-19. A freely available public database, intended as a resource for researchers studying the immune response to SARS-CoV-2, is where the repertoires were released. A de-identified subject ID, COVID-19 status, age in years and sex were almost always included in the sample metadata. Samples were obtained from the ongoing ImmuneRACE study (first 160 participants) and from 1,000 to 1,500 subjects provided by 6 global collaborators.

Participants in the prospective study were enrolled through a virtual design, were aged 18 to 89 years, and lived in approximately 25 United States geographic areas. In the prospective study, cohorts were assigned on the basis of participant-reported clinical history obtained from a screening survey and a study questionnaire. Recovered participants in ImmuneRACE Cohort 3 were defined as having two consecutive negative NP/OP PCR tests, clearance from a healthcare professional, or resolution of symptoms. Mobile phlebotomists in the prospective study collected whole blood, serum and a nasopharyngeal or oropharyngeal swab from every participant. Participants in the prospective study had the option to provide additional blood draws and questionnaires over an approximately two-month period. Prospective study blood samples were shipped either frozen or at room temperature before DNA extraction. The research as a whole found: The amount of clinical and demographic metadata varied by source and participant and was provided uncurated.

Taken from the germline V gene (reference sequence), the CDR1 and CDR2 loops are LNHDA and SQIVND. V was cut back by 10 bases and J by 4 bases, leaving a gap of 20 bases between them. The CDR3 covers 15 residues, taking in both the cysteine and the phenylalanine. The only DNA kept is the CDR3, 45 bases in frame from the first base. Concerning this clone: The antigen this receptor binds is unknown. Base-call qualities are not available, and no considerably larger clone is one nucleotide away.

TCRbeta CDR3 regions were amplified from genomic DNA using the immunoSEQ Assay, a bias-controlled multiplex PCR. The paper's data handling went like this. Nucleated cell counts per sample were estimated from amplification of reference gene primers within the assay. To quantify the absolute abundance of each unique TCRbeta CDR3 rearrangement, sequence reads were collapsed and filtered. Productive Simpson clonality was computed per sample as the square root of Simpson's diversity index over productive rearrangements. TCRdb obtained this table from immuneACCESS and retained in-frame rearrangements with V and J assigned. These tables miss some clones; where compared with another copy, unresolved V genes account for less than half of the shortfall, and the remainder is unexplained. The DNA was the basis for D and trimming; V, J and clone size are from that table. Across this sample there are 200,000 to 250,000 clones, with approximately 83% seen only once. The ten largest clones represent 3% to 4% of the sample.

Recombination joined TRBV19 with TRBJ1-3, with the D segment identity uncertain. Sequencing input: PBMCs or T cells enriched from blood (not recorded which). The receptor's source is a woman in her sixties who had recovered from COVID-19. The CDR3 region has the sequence CATPPGVLGGNTIYF. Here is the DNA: TGTGCCACCCCGCCGGGAGTACTGGGAGGAAACACCATATATTTT.